The following is a T cell receptor beta chain sequence with its context. Random hexamers primed reverse transcription of 0.5 to 1 ug RNA. With immunoSEQ multiplex PCR, TCR beta CDR3 was amplified across 54 Vbeta and 13 Jbeta. TCRdb reprocessed the immunoSEQ multiplex PCR reads via MiXCR and lists one record per CDR3 protein. The sample has 150,000 to 200,000 distinct CDR3 sequences; around 94% are singletons. The data stem from a study of CD8 T cells in Susac syndrome. This CDR3 has 14 amino acids. The V segment lost 6 bases and the J segment 6 bases; nucleotides outside the gene matches: 6. CDR1 is MNHEY and CDR2 is SVGEGT in the germline V gene. Healthy donors, matched for age and sex, constituted the control group.

The J gene is TRBJ2-3, the V gene TRBV6-2 or TRBV6-3; 10 bases fit TRBD2. The TCR originated in a human donor in good health. Sequenced material: CD4+ T cells from PBMCs. The CDR3 DNA sequence: TGTGCCAGCAGAGAGCGGGGGGGCCTGGATACGCAGTATTTT. As protein: CASRERGGLDTQYF.